One and the same sample provided the 17 T cell receptor beta chains below, sequenced in a study of T cells in Graves' hyperthyroidism and ophthalmopathy. RNA transcripts were the template for amplifying TCR beta CDR3 regions. Researchers ran a first-round RT-PCR on the TCR CDR3 using the HTBI primer set. Each CDR3 protein gets one entry after TCRdb re-called the multiplex PCR reads with MiXCR. The sample consists of nearly 750,000 distinct CDR3 sequences, 30% to 40% of them appearing once. Sequences were obtained from blood. The source is a woman in her thirties or forties with Graves' hyperthyroidism.

There are many counts of this clonotype. This chain links TRBV20-1 with TRBJ1-1; D gene uncertain. Trimming removed 2 bases from V and 3 bases from J, with 10 bases in between. In germline, CDR1 is DFQATT, CDR2 SNEGSKA (reference sequence). CDR3 length equals 13 residues. The CDR3 loop is CSARSRADTEAFF. The CDR3 region has the DNA TGCAGTGCTAGATCGCGGGCAGACACTGAAGCTTTCTTT.

A word on this clonotype: A much larger clone lies a single base off, so this may be a read error. This chain links TRBV2 with TRBJ1-6, with 7 bases lining up with TRBD1. This CDR3 has 15 amino acids. V trimming: 7 bases; J trimming: 11 bases; junction bases outside the gene matches: 14. The germline gives CDR1 SNHLY, CDR2 FYNNEI. The CDR3 DNA follows: TGTGCCAGCAAATCCGGGACAGACGGGTATCCACCCCTCCACTTT. This encodes CASKSGTDGYPPLHF. Complete variable domain (other parts from reference TRBV2 and TRBJ1-6): EPEVTQTPSHQVTQMGQEVILRCVPISNHLYFYWYRQILGQKVEFLVSFYNNEISEKSEIFDDQFSVERPDGSNFTLKIRSTKLEDSAMYFCASKSGTDGYPPLHFGNGTRLTVT.

This clonotype was recorded at least ten times. The V gene is TRBV24-1, the J gene TRBJ2-5; D is unresolved. Germline CDR1 KGHDR, CDR2 SFDVKD. Trimming shortened V by 5 bases and J by 4 bases, and 7 bases separated the two germline ends. CDR3 size: 12 residues. CDR3 DNA sequence: TGTGCCACCAGTGGAGGAAGAGAGACCCAGTACTTC. Its protein product is CATSGGRETQYF.

The table lists this clonotype with many counts. This chain joins TRBV11-2 and TRBJ2-7; D gene ambiguous. Germline CDR1 SGHAT, CDR2 FQNNGV. The CDR3 has 12 residues. V dropped 4 bases and J dropped 5 bases, with 9 bases sitting between them. CDR3 loop: CASSSRPHEQYF. As DNA, the CDR3 is TGTGCCAGCAGCTCAAGACCTCACGAGCAGTACTTC.

Only a few counts were recorded for this clonotype. The V gene is TRBV12-3 or TRBV12-4, the J gene TRBJ2-7; tentative D call: TRBD2 (6 bases). This CDR3 region has 15 residues. Trimming left V 5 bases short and J 6 bases short, with 20 bases between. Here the CDR3 DNA reads TGTGCCAGCAGTATCCCTTACCGGGACTCTCTCGAGCAGTACTTC. Translation: CASSIPYRDSLEQYF.

The rearrangement joins TRBV4-3 to TRBJ1-1, with D hard to call. This CDR3 is 16 amino acids long. Deletions cut 0 bases from V and 3 bases from J, with 14 bases between. Germline V gene lookup returns CDR1 LGHNA and CDR2 YSLEER. The CDR3 region is CASSQDRNSYYTEAFF. CDR3 DNA: TGCGCCAGCAGCCAAGATAGAAACAGCTATTACACTGAAGCTTTCTTT.

This clonotype has just a few counts. J is TRBJ1-1 and V is TRBV6-6; D ambiguous. The V end was cut by 8 bases, the J end by 4 bases, with 14 bases between. CDR3 length: 13 residues. In germline, CDR1 is MNHNY, CDR2 SVGAGI (reference sequence). The CDR3 DNA follows: TGTGCCAGCGTTGGGGTCGAGGCCACTGAAGCTTTCTTT. This codes for CASVGVEATEAFF.

Only a few counts were recorded for this clonotype. This chain links TRBV4-3 with TRBJ2-7; TRBD1 agrees at 8 bases. Trimming at V came to 1 base and at J to 2 bases, leaving 10 bases not matched to a gene. The CDR3 sequence is 17 residues long. From germline, CDR1 is LGHNA and CDR2 YSLEER. CDR3: CASSQVTGTGLPYEQYF. The DNA for the CDR3 is TGCGCCAGCAGCCAAGTCACCGGGACAGGATTACCCTACGAGCAGTACTTC.

The V call is TRBV20-1, the J call TRBJ1-1; D not certain. V lost 3 bases and J 4 bases, leaving 9 bases between the germline ends. This CDR3 has 12 amino acids. The germline gives CDR1 DFQATT, CDR2 SNEGSKA (reference sequence). The CDR3 DNA is TGCAGTGCTAGCGGGGATCCCACTGAAGCTTTCTTT. Encoded protein: CSASGDPTEAFF.

This clonotype was counted only a few times. The rearrangement links TRBV12-3 or TRBV12-4 to TRBJ1-5; D not certain. The V end was cut by 7 bases, the J end by 6 bases, with 4 bases between. The CDR3 length is 10 residues. DNA of the CDR3: TGTGCCAGCAATCCTCAGCCCCAGCATTTT. This sequence encodes CASNPQPQHF.

On this clonotype itself: This could be a read error, since a much larger clone is one nucleotide away. The rearrangement links TRBV2 to TRBJ2-7; D might be TRBD1 (6 bases). Germline V lookup: CDR1 SNHLY, CDR2 FYNNEI. The CDR3 length is 15 residues. The CDR3 loop reads CASSEGLPGHYGQYF. CDR3 DNA: TGTGCCAGCAGTGAAGGATTACCGGGACACTACGGGCAGTACTTC.

The J gene is TRBJ1-4, the V gene TRBV12-5; 9 bases are a match to TRBD1. The ends lost 5 bases at V and 7 bases at J; junction bases unmatched: 5. Germline CDR1 and CDR2: LGHNT and FRNRAP. CDR3 length: 14 residues. CDR3 nucleotides: TGTGCTAGTGGTCACGACAGGGGGAGTGAAAAACTGTTTTTT. It yields the protein CASGHDRGSEKLFF.

A single count supports this clonotype. The junction departs from the called germline gene at one end, perhaps through a read error. This rearrangement joins TRBV7-3 to TRBJ2-7, with D perhaps matching TRBD2 (6 bases). The germline gives CDR1 SGHTA, CDR2 FQGTGA. The CDR3 runs 16 residues. CDR3 sequence (DNA): TGCGCCAGCAGCTTCCCCCAGGGCGGGGCCATCTACGAGCAGTACTTC. Amino acid sequence: CASSFPQGGAIYEQYF.

Worth noting for this clonotype: The conserved final phenylalanine or tryptophan is absent from the CDR3, which likely points to a read error. The V call is TRBV5-1, the J call TRBJ2-5, with unresolved D. The CDR3 runs to 13 residues. Trimming took 2 bases from V and 5 from J, leaving 10 bases between them. Germline CDR1 reads SGHRS; CDR2 reads YFSETQ. The CDR3 nucleotides read TGCGCCAGCAGCTTATACCAAAGGGAGACCCAGTACCTC. Its protein product is CASSLYQRETQYL.

On this clonotype: Being one base from a much bigger clone, this may be a read error. This chain links TRBV7-9 with TRBJ2-7, with D possibly TRBD1 on 6 matching bases. This CDR3 region has 14 residues. V lost 8 bases and J lost 7, with 21 bases in between. Germline CDR1 SEHNR, CDR2 FQNEAQ (reference sequence). The CDR3 protein is CASRPPGTLKEQYF. The CDR3 DNA reads TGTGCCAGCCGCCCGCCTGGGACACTAAAAGAGCAGTACTTC. Full variable domain (remainder filled in from reference TRBV7-9 and TRBJ2-7): DTGVSQNPRHKITKRGQNVTFRCDPISEHNRLYWYRQTLGQGPEFLTYFQNEAQLEKSRLLSDRFSAERPKGSFSTLEIQRTEQGDSAMYLCASRPPGTLKEQYFGPGTRLTVT.

This clonotype was recorded many times. The rearrangement uses TRBV20-1 and TRBJ2-5, with D uncertain. Deletions cut 3 bases from V and 5 bases from J, with 16 bases between. Germline V gene sequence: CDR1 DFQATT, CDR2 SNEGSKA (reference sequence). This CDR3 has 14 residues. The CDR3 spells CSARPAVGVETQYF. The CDR3 DNA follows: TGCAGTGCTAGGCCCGCGGTGGGTGTGGAGACCCAGTACTTC.

The chain uses TRBV20-1 and TRBJ2-7; 8 nucleotides align to TRBD1. From germline, CDR1 is DFQATT and CDR2 SNEGSKA (reference sequence). V dropped 0 bases and J dropped 7; count of bases not matched to a gene: 8. The length of the CDR3 is 14 residues. The CDR3 reads CSAREWTGRNEQYF. The CDR3 region has the DNA TGCAGTGCTAGAGAGTGGACAGGGAGGAATGAGCAGTACTTC.